The rows below give T cell receptor beta chains drawn from one sample of a study of T cell responses to AZD1222 COVID-19 vaccine. Profiling relied on immunoSEQ multiplex PCR, and the TCRdb table lists in-frame clones only, not all of them. This sample carries about 100,000 clones, around nine tenths of them seen once, and the ten largest clones take 2.5% to 3%. The sample consisted of peripheral blood, taken on day 0 of AZD1222 vaccination. These receptors were collected from an adult in good health. CDR3s include the opening cysteine and the closing phenylalanine or tryptophan. The order of the fields is J gene, CDR3 length, D gene, V gene, CDR3 DNA, CDR3 protein. A D gene is named only where the DNA matches it firmly.

j_gene: TRBJ2-7; len: 15; d_gene: NA; v_gene: TRBV7-2; CDR3nt: TGTGCCAGCAGCTTATGGGATTATCTCGCTGACGAGCAGTACTTC; CDR3aa: CASSLWDYLADEQYF
j_gene: TRBJ1-3; len: 16; d_gene: NA; v_gene: TRBV5-1; CDR3nt: TGCGCCAGCAGCTCATCGCCGCAGTACTCTGGAAACACCATATATTTT; CDR3aa: CASSSSPQYSGNTIYF
j_gene: TRBJ2-1; len: 14; d_gene: NA; v_gene: TRBV11-3; CDR3nt: TGTGCCAGCAGCCAGACTAGTGTACACAATGAGCAGTTCTTC; CDR3aa: CASSQTSVHNEQFF
j_gene: TRBJ1-5; len: 16; d_gene: TRBD1; v_gene: TRBV27; CDR3nt: TGTGCCAGCAGTTTCGGACAGGGAACAAGCAATCAGCCCCAGCATTTT; CDR3aa: CASSFGQGTSNQPQHF
j_gene: TRBJ1-2; len: 14; d_gene: TRBD1; v_gene: TRBV7-2; CDR3nt: TGTGCCAGCAGCTTAAACAGGGGTAGCTATGGCTACACCTTC; CDR3aa: CASSLNRGSYGYTF
j_gene: TRBJ1-2; len: 14; d_gene: TRBD1; v_gene: TRBV28; CDR3nt: TGTGCCAGCAGTTCATACAGGGGGACCTATGGCTACACCTTC; CDR3aa: CASSSYRGTYGYTF
j_gene: TRBJ2-7; len: 13; d_gene: TRBD2; v_gene: TRBV5-1; CDR3nt: TGCGCCAGCAGCGGCGGGACTAGCTACGAGCAGTACTTC; CDR3aa: CASSGGTSYEQYF
j_gene: TRBJ2-3; len: 16; d_gene: NA; v_gene: TRBV4-1; CDR3nt: TGCGCCAGCAGCCAAGTGGACTTTAGAGAGACAGATACGCAGTATTTT; CDR3aa: CASSQVDFRETDTQYF
j_gene: TRBJ1-1; len: 16; d_gene: TRBD1; v_gene: TRBV6-5; CDR3nt: TGTGCCAGCAGTTCTACCGGGACAGGGTTTTTGTCTGAAGCTTTCTTT; CDR3aa: CASSSTGTGFLSEAFF
j_gene: TRBJ1-2; len: 13; d_gene: TRBD1; v_gene: TRBV5-4; CDR3nt: TGTGCCAGCAACAGGGGGCAGGACTATGGCTACACCTTC; CDR3aa: CASNRGQDYGYTF